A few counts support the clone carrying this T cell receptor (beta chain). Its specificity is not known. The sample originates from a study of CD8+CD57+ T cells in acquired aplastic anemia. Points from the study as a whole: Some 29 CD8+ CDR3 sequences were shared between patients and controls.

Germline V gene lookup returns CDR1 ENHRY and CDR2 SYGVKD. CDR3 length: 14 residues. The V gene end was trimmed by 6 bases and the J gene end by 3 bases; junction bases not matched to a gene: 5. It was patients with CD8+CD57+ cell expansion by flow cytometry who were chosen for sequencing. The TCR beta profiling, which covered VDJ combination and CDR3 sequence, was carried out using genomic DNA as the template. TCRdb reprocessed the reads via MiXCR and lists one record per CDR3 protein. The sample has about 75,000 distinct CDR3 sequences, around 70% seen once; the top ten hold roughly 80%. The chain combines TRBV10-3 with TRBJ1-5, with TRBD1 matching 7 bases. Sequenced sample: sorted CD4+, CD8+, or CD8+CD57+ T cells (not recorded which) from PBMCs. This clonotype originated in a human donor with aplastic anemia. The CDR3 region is CAISTGALNQPQHF. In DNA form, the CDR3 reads TGTGCCATCAGCACAGGGGCGCTCAATCAGCCCCAGCATTTT.